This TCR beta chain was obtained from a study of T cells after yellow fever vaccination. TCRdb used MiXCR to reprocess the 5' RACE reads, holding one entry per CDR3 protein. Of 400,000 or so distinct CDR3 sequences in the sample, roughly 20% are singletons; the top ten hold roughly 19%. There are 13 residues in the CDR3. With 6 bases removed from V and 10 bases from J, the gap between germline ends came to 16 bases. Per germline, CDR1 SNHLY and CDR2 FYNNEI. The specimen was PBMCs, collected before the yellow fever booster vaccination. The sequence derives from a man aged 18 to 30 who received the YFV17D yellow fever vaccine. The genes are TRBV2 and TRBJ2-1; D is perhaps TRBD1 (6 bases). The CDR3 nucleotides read TGTGCCAGCAGGGTCGACAGGTTAAGGGAGCAGTTCTTC. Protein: CASRVDRLREQFF.